The source of this T cell receptor delta chain is a study of delta chains in infants with herpesvirus infections. The study, taken as a whole, reports: Limitations included few samples and no matched controls for race or environment. Among under 20 CMV-infected infants, a few showed the public Vdelta1 clonotype. Only the first time point after infection showed the public clonotype.

As for this clone: Its matching antigen is unknown. The likely explanation is a read error, given a far larger clone one base away.

J lost 2 bases, V lost 3 bases, and 2 bases had no gene match. The CDR3 has 13 residues. Germline values: CDR1 GEAIGNYY, CDR2 EKD. TCR cDNA was made from PBMC RNA with gamma- and delta-chain-specific primers. TCRdb re-called clones from the RT-PCR reads via CATT. This sample carries 3,400 or so delta-chain clones, 30% to 35% of them seen once, and the ten largest clones take around 8%. The material was peripheral blood, obtained at time point 3 of longitudinal follow-up. This TCR derives from a human donor who was a Ugandan infant, either HIV-exposed or HIV-unexposed (not recorded which). The rearrangement links TRDV2 to TRDJ1, with 7 bases lining up with TRDD3. CDR3 residues: CACDAWGTDKLIF. For the CDR3, the DNA is TGTGCCTGTGACGCCTGGGGGACCGATAAACTCATCTTT.